The entry below describes one T cell receptor (beta chain). TCRdb independently ran MiXCR on the RT-PCR reads; one entry per CDR3 protein. The sample has 590,000 or so distinct CDR3 sequences; 13% to 15% are singletons. The data stem from a study of response to subunit inactivated influenza vaccine. The receptor was derived from a man over 45 who received an inactivated influenza vaccine. Sequenced material: PBMCs from blood, taken 14 days before vaccination.

The CDR3 reads CASTRGKTSGVSYEQYF. CDR3 sequence (DNA): TGTGCCAGCACCAGGGGTAAGACTAGCGGGGTCTCCTACGAGCAGTACTTC. The chain joins TRBV6-2 or TRBV6-3 to TRBJ2-7; 11 bases are a match to TRBD2. This CDR3 is built from 17 residues. V lost 7 bases and J lost 0; bases outside the gene matches: 11. Per the germline V gene, CDR1 is MNHEY and CDR2 is SVGEGT.